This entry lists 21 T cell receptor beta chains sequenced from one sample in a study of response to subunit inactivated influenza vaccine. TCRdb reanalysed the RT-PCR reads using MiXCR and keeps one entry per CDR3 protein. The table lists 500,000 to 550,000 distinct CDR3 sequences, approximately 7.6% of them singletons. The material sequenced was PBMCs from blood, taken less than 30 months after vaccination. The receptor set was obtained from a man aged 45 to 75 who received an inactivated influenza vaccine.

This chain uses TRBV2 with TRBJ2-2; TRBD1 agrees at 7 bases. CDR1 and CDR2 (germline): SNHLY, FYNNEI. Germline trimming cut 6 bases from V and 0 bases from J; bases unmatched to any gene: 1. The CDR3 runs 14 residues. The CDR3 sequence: CASRDRSNTGELFF. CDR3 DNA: TGTGCCAGCAGGGACAGGTCGAACACCGGGGAGCTGTTTTTT.

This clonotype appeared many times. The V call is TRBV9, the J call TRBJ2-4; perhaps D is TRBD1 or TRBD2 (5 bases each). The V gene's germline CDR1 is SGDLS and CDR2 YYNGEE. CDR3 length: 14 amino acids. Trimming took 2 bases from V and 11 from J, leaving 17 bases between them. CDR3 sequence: CASSVGDPHWVQYF. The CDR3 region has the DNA TGTGCCAGCAGCGTGGGGGACCCACACTGGGTTCAGTACTTC. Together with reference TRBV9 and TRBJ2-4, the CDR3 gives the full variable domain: DSGVTQTPKHLITATGQRVTLRCSPRSGDLSVYWYQQSLDQGLQFLIQYYNGEERAKGNILERFSAQQFPDLHSELNLSSLELGDSALYFCASSVGDPHWVQYFGAGTRLSVL.

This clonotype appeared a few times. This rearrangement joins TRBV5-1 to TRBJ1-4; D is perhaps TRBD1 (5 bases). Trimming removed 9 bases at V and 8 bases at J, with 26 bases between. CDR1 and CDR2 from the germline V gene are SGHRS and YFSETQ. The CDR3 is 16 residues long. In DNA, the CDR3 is TGCGCCACCCAGTTCCAACAGGCTCAAGGGTGCGAAAAACTGTTTTTT. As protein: CATQFQQAQGCEKLFF.

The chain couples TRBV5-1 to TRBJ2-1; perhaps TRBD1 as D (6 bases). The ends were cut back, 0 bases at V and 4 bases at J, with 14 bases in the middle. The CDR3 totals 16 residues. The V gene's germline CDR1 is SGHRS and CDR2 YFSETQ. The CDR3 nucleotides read TGCGCCAGCAGCTTGGGGACTCTCCAGGGGTACAATGAGCAGTTCTTC. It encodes CASSLGTLQGYNEQFF.

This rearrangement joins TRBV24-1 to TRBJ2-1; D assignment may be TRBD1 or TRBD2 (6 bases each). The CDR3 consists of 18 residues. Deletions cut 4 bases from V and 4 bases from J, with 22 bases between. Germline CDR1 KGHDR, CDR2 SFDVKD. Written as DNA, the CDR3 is TGTGCCACCAGTGACCCGATAAATACCGGAGGGACATACAATGAGCAGTTCTTC. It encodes CATSDPINTGGTYNEQFF.

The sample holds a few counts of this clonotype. CDR3 loop: CASSEKTSTDTQYF. The CDR3 region has the DNA TGCGCCAGCAGTGAGAAGACCAGCACAGATACGCAGTATTTT. The chain couples TRBV10-2 to TRBJ2-3; no definite D call. CDR1 is WSHSY and CDR2 is SAAADI in the germline V gene. V was cut by 2 bases and J by 0 bases, with 6 bases left in between. This CDR3 is 14 amino acids long.

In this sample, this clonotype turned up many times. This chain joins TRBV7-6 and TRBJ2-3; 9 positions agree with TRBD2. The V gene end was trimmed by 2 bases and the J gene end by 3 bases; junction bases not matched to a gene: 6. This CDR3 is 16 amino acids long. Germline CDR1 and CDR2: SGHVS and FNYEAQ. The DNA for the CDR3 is TGTGCCAGCAGCTTACTCACTAGCGGGCTGACAGATACGCAGTATTTT. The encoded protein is CASSLLTSGLTDTQYF. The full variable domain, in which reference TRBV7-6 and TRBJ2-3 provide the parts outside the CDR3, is GAGVSQSPRYKVTKRGQDVALRCDPISGHVSLYWYRQALGQGPEFLTYFNYEAQQDKSGLPNDRFSAERPEGSISTLTIQRTEQRDSAMYRCASSLLTSGLTDTQYFGPGTRLTVL.

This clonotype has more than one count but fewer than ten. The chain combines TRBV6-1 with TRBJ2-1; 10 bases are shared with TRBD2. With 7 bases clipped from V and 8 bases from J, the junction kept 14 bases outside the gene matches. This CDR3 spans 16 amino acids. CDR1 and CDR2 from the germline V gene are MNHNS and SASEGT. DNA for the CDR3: TGTGCCAGCATCTCACTAGCGGGACCGGGCGAGTATGAGCAGTTCTTC. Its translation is CASISLAGPGEYEQFF.

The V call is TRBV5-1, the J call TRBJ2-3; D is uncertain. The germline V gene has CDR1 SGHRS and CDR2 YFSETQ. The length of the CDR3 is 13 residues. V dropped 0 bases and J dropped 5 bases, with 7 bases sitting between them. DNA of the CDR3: TGCGCCAGCAGCTTGGAATCTCTAGATACGCAGTATTTT. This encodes CASSLESLDTQYF. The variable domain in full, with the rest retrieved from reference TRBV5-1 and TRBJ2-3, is KAGVTQTPRYLIKTRGQQVTLSCSPISGHRSVSWYQQTPGQGLQFLFEYFSETQRNKGNFPGRFSGRQFSNSRSEMNVSTLELGDSALYLCASSLESLDTQYFGPGTRLTVL.

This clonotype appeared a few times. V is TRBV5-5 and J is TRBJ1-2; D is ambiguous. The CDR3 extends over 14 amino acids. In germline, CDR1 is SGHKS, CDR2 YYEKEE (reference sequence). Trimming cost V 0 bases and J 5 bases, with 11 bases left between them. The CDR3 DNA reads TGTGCCAGCAGCTTGGAAGGGCTCGATTATGGCTACACCTTC. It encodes CASSLEGLDYGYTF.

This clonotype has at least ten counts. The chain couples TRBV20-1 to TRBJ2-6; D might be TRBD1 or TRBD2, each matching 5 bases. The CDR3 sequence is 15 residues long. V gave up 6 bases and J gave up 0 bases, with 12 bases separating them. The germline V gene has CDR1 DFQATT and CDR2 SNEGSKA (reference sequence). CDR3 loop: CSATGTFSGANVLTF. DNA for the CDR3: TGCAGTGCCACGGGGACCTTCTCTGGGGCCAACGTCCTGACTTTC.

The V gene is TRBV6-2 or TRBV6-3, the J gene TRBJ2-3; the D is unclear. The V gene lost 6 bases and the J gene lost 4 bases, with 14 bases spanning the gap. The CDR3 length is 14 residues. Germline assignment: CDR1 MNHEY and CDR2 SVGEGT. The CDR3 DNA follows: TGTGCCAGCAGACACCGCTGGAACCCAGATACGCAGTATTTT. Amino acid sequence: CASRHRWNPDTQYF.

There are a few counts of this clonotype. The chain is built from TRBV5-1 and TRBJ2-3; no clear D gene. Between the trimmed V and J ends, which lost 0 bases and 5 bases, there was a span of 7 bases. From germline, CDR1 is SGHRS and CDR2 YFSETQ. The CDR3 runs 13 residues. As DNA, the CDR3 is TGCGCCAGCAGCTTGGAGTGGGGAGATACGCAGTATTTT. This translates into CASSLEWGDTQYF.

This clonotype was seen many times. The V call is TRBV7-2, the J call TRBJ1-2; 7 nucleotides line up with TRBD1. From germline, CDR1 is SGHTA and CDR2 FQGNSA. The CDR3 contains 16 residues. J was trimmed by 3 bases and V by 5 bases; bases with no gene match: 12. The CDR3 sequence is CASSLNRIGTDYGYTF. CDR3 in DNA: TGTGCCAGCAGCCTTAATCGAATCGGGACAGACTATGGCTACACCTTC.

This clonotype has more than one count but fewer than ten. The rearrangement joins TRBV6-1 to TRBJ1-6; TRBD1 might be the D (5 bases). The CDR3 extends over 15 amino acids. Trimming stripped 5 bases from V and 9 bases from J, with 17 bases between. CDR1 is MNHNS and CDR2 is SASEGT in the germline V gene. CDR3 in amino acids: CASSPQSDSSSPLHF. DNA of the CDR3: TGTGCCAGCAGTCCACAATCCGACAGTAGTTCACCCCTCCACTTT.

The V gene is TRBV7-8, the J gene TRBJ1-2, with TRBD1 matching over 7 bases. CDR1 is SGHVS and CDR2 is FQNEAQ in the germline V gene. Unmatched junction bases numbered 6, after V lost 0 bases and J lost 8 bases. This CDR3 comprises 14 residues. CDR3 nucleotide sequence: TGTGCCAGCAGCTTAGCCAAGCAGGGGGGAGGCTACACCTTC. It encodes CASSLAKQGGGYTF.

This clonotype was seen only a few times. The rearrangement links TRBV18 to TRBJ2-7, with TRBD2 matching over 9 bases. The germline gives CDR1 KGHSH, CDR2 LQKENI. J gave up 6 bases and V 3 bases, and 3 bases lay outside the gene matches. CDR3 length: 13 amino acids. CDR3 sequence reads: CASSPATSGEQYF. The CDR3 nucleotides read TGTGCCAGCTCACCCGCGACTAGCGGCGAGCAGTACTTC. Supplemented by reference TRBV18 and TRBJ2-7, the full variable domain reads NAGVMQNPRHLVRRRGQEARLRCSPMKGHSHVYWYRQLPEEGLKFMVYLQKENIIDESGMPKERFSAEFPKEGPSILRIQQVVRGDSAAYFCASSPATSGEQYFGPGTRLTVT.

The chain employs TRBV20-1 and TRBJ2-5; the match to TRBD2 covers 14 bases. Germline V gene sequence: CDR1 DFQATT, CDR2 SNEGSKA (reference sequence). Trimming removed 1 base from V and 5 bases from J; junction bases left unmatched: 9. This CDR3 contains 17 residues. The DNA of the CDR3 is TGCAGTGCTAGAGCCCGACTAGCGGGAGGGCCATGGGAGACCCAGTACTTC. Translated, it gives CSARARLAGGPWETQYF.

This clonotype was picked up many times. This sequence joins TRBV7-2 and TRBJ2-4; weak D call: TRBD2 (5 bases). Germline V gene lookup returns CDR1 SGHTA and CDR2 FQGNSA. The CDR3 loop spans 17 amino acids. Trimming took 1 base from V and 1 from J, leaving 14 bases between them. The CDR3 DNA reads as TGTGCCAGCAGCTTAGGGACTCTCTCTTGGGCCAAAAACATTCAGTACTTC. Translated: CASSLGTLSWAKNIQYF.

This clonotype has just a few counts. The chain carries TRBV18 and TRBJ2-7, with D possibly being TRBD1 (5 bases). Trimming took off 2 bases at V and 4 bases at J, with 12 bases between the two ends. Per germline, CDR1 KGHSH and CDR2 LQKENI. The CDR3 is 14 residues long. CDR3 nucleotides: TGTGCCAGCTCACCAACGCAGGGTAGATACGAGCAGTACTTC. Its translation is CASSPTQGRYEQYF.

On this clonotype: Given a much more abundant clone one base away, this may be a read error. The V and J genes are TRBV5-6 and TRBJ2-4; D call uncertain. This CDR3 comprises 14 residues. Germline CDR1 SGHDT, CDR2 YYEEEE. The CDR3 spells CTSSVRIAKNIQYF. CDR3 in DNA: TGTACCAGCAGCGTACGGATTGCCAAAAACATTCAGTACTTC.